Sequencing of this T cell receptor beta chain was carried out in a study of cytomegalovirus exposure and HLA in healthy donors. On the study more broadly: Within the Caucasian-associated ancestry cluster were under 85% of the roughly 400 genotyped donors. Whole-study results and caveats: The study labeled fewer than 200 TCR beta chains cytomegalovirus-associated.

Germline V gene sequence: CDR1 LNHDA, CDR2 SQIVND (reference sequence). This CDR3 is built from 15 residues. V gave up 2 bases and J gave up 7 bases; unmatched junction bases: 4. Amplification used 60 Vbeta primers and 13 Jbeta primers. Assay used: immunoSEQ multiplex PCR; TCRdb lists only in-frame clones, some missing. The sample includes 250,000 to 350,000 clones, around nine tenths seen only once; the top ten take about 2.3%. As to this clone: What it recognizes is unknown.

The sample comprised PBMCs. This clonotype was sampled from a woman aged 18-35 years in good health and CMV-seronegative. The V gene is TRBV19, the J gene TRBJ1-6; 8 nucleotides align to TRBD1. Written as DNA, the CDR3 is TGTGCCAGTAGTATAACCCGGGACAGGAATTCACCCCTCCACTTT. Translating gives CASSITRDRNSPLHF.